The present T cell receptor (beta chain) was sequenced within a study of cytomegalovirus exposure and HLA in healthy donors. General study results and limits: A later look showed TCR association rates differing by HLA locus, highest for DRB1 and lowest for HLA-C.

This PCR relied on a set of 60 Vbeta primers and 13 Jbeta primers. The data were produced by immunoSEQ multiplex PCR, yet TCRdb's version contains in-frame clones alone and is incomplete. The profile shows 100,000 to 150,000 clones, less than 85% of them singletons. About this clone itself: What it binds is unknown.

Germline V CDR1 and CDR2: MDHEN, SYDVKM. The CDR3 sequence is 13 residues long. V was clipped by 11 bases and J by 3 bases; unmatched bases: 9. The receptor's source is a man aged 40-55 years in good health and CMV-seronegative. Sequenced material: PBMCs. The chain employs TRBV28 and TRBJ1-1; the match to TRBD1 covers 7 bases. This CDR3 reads CAANRGTYTEAFF. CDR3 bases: TGTGCCGCAAACAGGGGTACGTACACTGAAGCTTTCTTT.